This TCR beta chain was recorded in a study of molecular identifiers for immune sequencing clone quantification. Study results and limitations: Underestimated sizes of highly expanded clones could result from identical TCR molecules that share a barcode. In naive cells, clones above 20 RNA copies held under 1% of molecules, whereas in effector cells they held over 98%.

The germline V gene has CDR1 SGHVS and CDR2 FQNEAQ. The V gene end was trimmed by 4 bases and the J gene end by 3 bases; junction bases not matched to a gene: 10. There are 16 residues in the CDR3. This clonotype has at least ten counts. Its specificity is unknown. A CD8+CD4-CCR7+CD45RA+ gate was used to sort naive CD8 T cells. Library preparation followed earlier protocols using designated TCR primers. TCRdb itself ran the PCR reads through MiXCR, one entry per CDR3 protein. This table has about half a million distinct CDR3 sequences, about 25% appearing once. This sequence joins TRBV7-8 and TRBJ2-7, with 9 bases fitting TRBD2. Sequenced input: naive CD8+ T cells from blood, with Jurkat cell RNA spiked in. Regarding subset: FACS-sorted CD8+CD4-CCR7+CD45RA+ naive T cells. This sequence originates from a human donor in good health. Some libraries in this study had Jurkat cell RNA spiked in. The CDR3 region is CASSSKAGTSFYEQYF. CDR3 DNA: TGTGCCAGCAGCTCTAAAGCCGGGACTAGCTTCTACGAGCAGTACTTC.